Listed below are T cell receptor beta chains from one sample, sequenced in a study of control samples from healthy donors and cancer patients. Method: immunoSEQ multiplex PCR; TCRdb's copy keeps in-frame clones and lacks some. Altogether 120,000 or so clones are present, roughly 90% being singletons, with the ten largest covering around 1.8%. The specimen sequenced was blood. These receptor sequences come from a man between 18 and 29 years old in good health. The CDR3 runs from the conserved cysteine through the conserved F or W. A D gene is named only where the DNA matches it firmly. Size values are once, few and many counts, or a class for expanded clones, and some rows have none.

J gene | V gene | D gene | clone size | CDR3 DNA | CDR3 protein
TRBJ1-6 | TRBV7-3 | NA | NA | TGTGCCAGCAGCTTAGACAGGTCCTATAATTCACCCCTCCACTTT | CASSLDRSYNSPLHF
TRBJ1-5 | TRBV24-1 | NA | NA | TGTGCCACCAGTGGGCGGAATCAGCCCCAGCATTTT | CATSGRNQPQHF
TRBJ2-3 | TRBV6-1 | NA | NA | TGTGCCAGCAGTGAATATAGGGCGCTCGGGACAACTAGCACAGATACGCAGTATTTT | CASSEYRALGTTSTDTQYF
TRBJ1-3 | TRBV27 | NA | NA | TGTGCCAGCAGCCCCCGTGGGCAGCTTGGAAACACCATATATTTT | CASSPRGQLGNTIYF
TRBJ2-5 | TRBV9 | NA | NA | TGTGCCAGCAGCAAGGGGGACGCGGAAGAGACCCAGTACTTC | CASSKGDAEETQYF
TRBJ1-1 | TRBV19 | NA | NA | TGTGCCAGTAGTATTCATACAGGGAGGAACACTGAAGCTTTCTTT | CASSIHTGRNTEAFF
TRBJ2-7 | TRBV10-3 | TRBD2 | NA | TGTGCCATCAAGGGGACTAGCGATACCTACGAGCAGTACTTC | CAIKGTSDTYEQYF
TRBJ2-1 | TRBV5-8 | NA | NA | TGTGCCAGCGGGCGGACCTCCTACAATGAGCAGTTCTTC | CASGRTSYNEQFF
TRBJ1-2 | TRBV5-6 | NA | NA | TGTGCCAGCAGCTTGGAGGGCAGAAGCTATGGCTACACCTTC | CASSLEGRSYGYTF
TRBJ2-2 | TRBV7-3 | NA | NA | TGTGCCAGCAGCTTCTCCGGGGGCGTGCACACCGGGGAGCTGTTTTTT | CASSFSGGVHTGELFF
TRBJ2-7 | TRBV7-9 | TRBD2 | NA | TGTGCCAGCAGCCTACGGACTAGCGGGAACTACGAGCAGTACTTC | CASSLRTSGNYEQYF
TRBJ1-1 | TRBV7-9 | NA | NA | TGTGCCAGCAGCTTAGCGGGAGGGGGTACTGAAGCTTTCTTT | CASSLAGGGTEAFF
TRBJ1-2 | TRBV2 | TRBD1 | NA | TGTGCCAGCAGACAGGGGTACTATGGCTACACCTTC | CASRQGYYGYTF
TRBJ2-7 | TRBV6-6 | NA | NA | TGTGCCAGCAGTTACTCGGGCGGGGCGGACTACGAGCAGTACTTC | CASSYSGGADYEQYF
TRBJ2-3 | TRBV5-1 | TRBD2 | NA | TGCGCCAGCAGCCCCCAGGGACTAGCGGGAGGTGCCTATTTT | CASSPQGLAGGAYF
TRBJ1-2 | TRBV21-1 | NA | NA | TGCGCCAGCAGCCTGAGCAGGGGGCAAAACTATGGCTACACCTTC | CASSLSRGQNYGYTF
TRBJ1-4 | TRBV7-7 | TRBD1 | NA | TGTGCCAGCAGCTTAGGGACAGGGGATAATGAAAAACTGTTTTTT | CASSLGTGDNEKLFF
TRBJ2-3 | TRBV27 | TRBD2 | once | TGTGCCAGCAGTTTATCGGGCAGCGGGAGCGCTCGGACAGATACGCAGTATTTT | CASSLSGSGSARTDTQYF
TRBJ1-5 | TRBV28 | NA | NA | TGTGCCAGCACCCAGGTAGGAAACAATCAGCCCCAGCATTTT | CASTQVGNNQPQHF
TRBJ2-1 | TRBV30 | TRBD2 | NA | TGTGCCTGGGAACCTAGCGGGAGATCCTACAATGAGCAGTTCTTC | CAWEPSGRSYNEQFF
TRBJ1-1 | TRBV10-3 | NA | NA | TGTGCCATCAGTGAGTCTGGGGCCATTGGGCTGAAGAGGGCTTTCTTT | CAISESGAIGLKRAFF
TRBJ2-6 | TRBV28 | NA | NA | TGTGCCAGCAGTTCTCAGACATTCTCTGGGGCCAACGTCCTGACTTTC | CASSSQTFSGANVLTF
TRBJ2-7 | TRBV5-1 | NA | NA | TGCGCCAGCAGCTTAGAGGGATCCTACGCGGAGCAGTACTTC | CASSLEGSYAEQYF
TRBJ1-1 | TRBV7-2 | TRBD1 | NA | TGTGCCAGCAGCTTCCGGACAGGGGGTTTGGGAACTGAAGCTTTCTTT | CASSFRTGGLGTEAFF
TRBJ1-6 | TRBV28 | NA | NA | TGTGCCAGCAGGCGACCGGGGGGGTCGGGGTCACCCCTCCACTTT | CASRRPGGSGSPLHF
TRBJ2-1 | TRBV7-9 | TRBD2 | NA | TGTGCCAGCAGCTTGGGCAAAGCGGGGCCATACAATGAGCAGTTCTTC | CASSLGKAGPYNEQFF
TRBJ1-2 | TRBV9 | NA | NA | TGTGCCAGCAGCGACCTCCCAGGGGAGTCTAACTATGGCTACACCTTC | CASSDLPGESNYGYTF
TRBJ2-7 | TRBV6-4 | NA | NA | TGTGCCAGCAGTGAACGGGAGTCGAGCGAGCAGTACTTC | CASSERESSEQYF
TRBJ2-7 | TRBV27 | TRBD1 | NA | TGTGCCAGCATTCCGGGACAGGGTTACTACGAGCAGTACTTC | CASIPGQGYYEQYF
TRBJ2-7 | TRBV19 | NA | NA | TGTGCCAGTAGTCGGCGGGACTCCTACGAGCAGTACTTC | CASSRRDSYEQYF
TRBJ1-1 | TRBV9 | NA | many | TGTGCCAGCAGCGTAGGGCCAGGTGCGATTACTGAAGCTTTCTTT | CASSVGPGAITEAFF
TRBJ1-1 | TRBV11-2 | NA | NA | TGTGCCAGCAGCCCCTTGTACAGCGACACTGAAGCTTTCTTT | CASSPLYSDTEAFF
TRBJ2-7 | TRBV28 | NA | NA | TGTGCCAGCAGCCAACAGGGCGGGGGCTACGAGCAGTACTTC | CASSQQGGGYEQYF
TRBJ1-3 | TRBV6-5 | NA | NA | TGTGCCAGCAGTTACGGACAGTTCTCTGGAAACACCATATATTTT | CASSYGQFSGNTIYF
TRBJ2-7 | TRBV9 | TRBD2 | NA | TGTGCCAGCAGCGTAACTAGCGAGGGCTACGAGCAGTACTTC | CASSVTSEGYEQYF